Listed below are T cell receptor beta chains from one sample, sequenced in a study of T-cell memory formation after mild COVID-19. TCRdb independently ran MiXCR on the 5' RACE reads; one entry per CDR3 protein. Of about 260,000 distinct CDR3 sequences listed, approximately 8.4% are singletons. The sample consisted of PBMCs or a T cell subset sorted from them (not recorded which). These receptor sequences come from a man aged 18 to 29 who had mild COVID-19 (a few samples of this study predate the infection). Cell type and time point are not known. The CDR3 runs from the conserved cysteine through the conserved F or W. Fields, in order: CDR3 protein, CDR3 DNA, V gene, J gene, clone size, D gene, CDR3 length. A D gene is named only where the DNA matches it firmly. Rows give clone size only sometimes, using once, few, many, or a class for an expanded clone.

CATSSTGYQETQYF,TGTGCCACCAGCTCCACGGGGTATCAAGAGACCCAGTACTTC,TRBV15,TRBJ2-5,many,-,14
CASSHRTSGSYEQYF,TGTGCCAGCAGCCACAGGACTAGCGGCTCCTACGAGCAGTACTTC,TRBV9,TRBJ2-7,-,TRBD2,15
CASMRDRGYGANVLTF,TGTGCCAGCATGAGGGACAGGGGGTATGGGGCCAACGTCCTGACTTTC,TRBV6-1,TRBJ2-6,-,TRBD1,16
CASSFGRDPRADTQYF,TGTGCCAGCAGCTTTGGGAGGGACCCGCGGGCAGATACGCAGTATTTT,TRBV11-2,TRBJ2-3,few,TRBD2,16
CASTWRSTDTQYF,TGTGCCAGCACCTGGCGCAGCACAGATACGCAGTATTTT,TRBV11-2,TRBJ2-3,-,-,13
CASTLLDTQYF,TGCGCCAGCACCCTGCTCGATACGCAGTATTTT,TRBV23-1,TRBJ2-3,few,-,11
CASSDWTPGPFF,TGTGCCAGCAGCGATTGGACCCCAGGTCCGTTCTTC,TRBV7-2,TRBJ2-1,few,-,12
CASSVITSDQETQYF,TGTGCCAGCAGCGTGATTACTAGCGACCAAGAGACCCAGTACTTC,TRBV7-2,TRBJ2-5,many,TRBD2,15
CASSSQGVTGNTIYF,TGTGCCAGCAGCTCACAGGGGGTGACTGGAAACACCATATATTTT,TRBV5-5,TRBJ1-3,few,TRBD1,15
CASSYRGPQPQHF,TGTGCCAGCAGTTACAGGGGGCCGCAGCCCCAGCATTTT,TRBV6-5,TRBJ1-5,-,TRBD1,13
CASSSYRGPYEQYF,TGTGCCAGCAGCTCGTACAGGGGCCCATACGAGCAGTACTTC,TRBV7-9,TRBJ2-7,few,TRBD1,14
CASSTPGGWALYGYTF,TGTGCCAGCAGCACCCCGGGGGGGTGGGCGCTGTATGGCTACACCTTC,TRBV7-2,TRBJ1-2,-,-,16
CASSQVPGLTDTQYF,TGTGCCAGCAGCCAAGTTCCCGGGCTCACAGATACGCAGTATTTT,TRBV4-2,TRBJ2-3,-,-,15
CAISETRGLEPLHF,TGTGCCATCAGTGAAACCAGGGGGCTTGAACCCCTCCACTTT,TRBV10-3,TRBJ1-6,few,TRBD1,14
CASSLDRATDTQYF,TGTGCCAGCAGCTTGGACAGGGCCACAGATACGCAGTATTTT,TRBV7-2,TRBJ2-3,many,TRBD1,14
CASSQSSGGAQETQYF,TGTGCCAGCAGCCAATCTAGCGGGGGGGCCCAAGAGACCCAGTACTTC,TRBV7-2,TRBJ2-5,few,TRBD2,16